The T cell receptor beta chain under discussion was sequenced for a study of cytomegalovirus exposure and HLA in healthy donors. Study-level findings and limits: A later analysis linked a missense DCLRE1C variant to TCR beta V- and J-gene trimming. Analysis was performed later, and it showed HLA-associated TCR beta chains to be more clonally expanded than equally common others. There were reportedly fewer N-insertions in an Asian-associated ancestry cluster than the approximately 630-donor mean, in a later analysis. It was confirmed in vitro that a few of the CMV-associated chains were specific for CMV antigens.

Turning to this clone: Antigen specificity is unknown.

CDR1 MNHNY and CDR2 SVGAGI come from the germline V gene (reference sequence). The V and J ends lost 6 bases and 2 bases respectively, with 16 bases between them. The CDR3 runs 15 residues. Use of 60 Vbeta and 13 Jbeta primers characterized the PCR. Generated by immunoSEQ multiplex PCR, the TCRdb table keeps only in-frame clones and is missing some. The sample carries about 77,000 clones, 70% to 80% recorded once. The sequence was obtained from a man aged 35 to 55 in good health and CMV-seronegative. Sequencing used PBMCs. This rearrangement joins TRBV6-6 to TRBJ1-1; D possibly corresponds to TRBD1 (5 bases). CDR3 region: CASRHHDRPNTEAFF. CDR3 sequence (DNA): TGTGCCAGCAGACACCATGACAGACCTAACACTGAAGCTTTCTTT.